The present entry profiles one T cell receptor (beta chain) with its context. Per the original methods: Reference gene primers were amplified, and this amplification served to estimate nucleated cell counts. Method: immunoSEQ multiplex PCR; TCRdb's copy keeps in-frame clones and lacks some. V and J calls and clone size are given by that table; D and trimming were obtained from the DNA. This sample yields some 110,000 clones, of which roughly 80% are seen a single time; less than 20% belongs to the top ten. The record originates from a study of blood T cell repertoires in COVID-19. Background on the study: Some COVID-19 samples were acute and others convalescent; all came from the United States, Italy and Spain. The cDNA or gDNA used as material had been derived from T cells, B-cell-depleted T cells, or PBMCs.

CDR1 and CDR2 (germline): SGHNT, YENEEA. The V and J ends lost 2 bases and 4 bases respectively, with 8 bases between them. This CDR3 spans 13 amino acids. Sequencing input: peripheral blood. V and J are TRBV11-3 and TRBJ1-2; D not resolved. The clonotype was recovered from an elderly woman with acute or convalescent COVID-19. The CDR3 DNA follows: TGTGCCAGCAGCTTAAGAGGAATCTATGGCTACACCTTC. This codes for CASSLRGIYGYTF.